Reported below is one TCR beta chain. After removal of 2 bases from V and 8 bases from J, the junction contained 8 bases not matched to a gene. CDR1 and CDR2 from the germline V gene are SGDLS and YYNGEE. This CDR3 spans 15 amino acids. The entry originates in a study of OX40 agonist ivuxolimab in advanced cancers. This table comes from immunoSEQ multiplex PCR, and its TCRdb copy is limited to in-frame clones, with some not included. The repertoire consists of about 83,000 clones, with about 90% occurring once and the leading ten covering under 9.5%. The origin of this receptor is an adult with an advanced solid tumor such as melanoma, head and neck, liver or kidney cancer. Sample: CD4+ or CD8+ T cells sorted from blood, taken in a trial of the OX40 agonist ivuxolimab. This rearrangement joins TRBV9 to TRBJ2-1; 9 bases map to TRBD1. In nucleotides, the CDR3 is TGTGCCAGCAGCGTCTTAGGGACAGGGAACTATGAGCAGTTCTTC. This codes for CASSVLGTGNYEQFF. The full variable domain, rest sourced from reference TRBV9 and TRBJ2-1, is DSGVTQTPKHLITATGQRVTLRCSPRSGDLSVYWYQQSLDQGLQFLIQYYNGEERAKGNILERFSAQQFPDLHSELNLSSLELGDSALYFCASSVLGTGNYEQFFGPGTRLTVL.